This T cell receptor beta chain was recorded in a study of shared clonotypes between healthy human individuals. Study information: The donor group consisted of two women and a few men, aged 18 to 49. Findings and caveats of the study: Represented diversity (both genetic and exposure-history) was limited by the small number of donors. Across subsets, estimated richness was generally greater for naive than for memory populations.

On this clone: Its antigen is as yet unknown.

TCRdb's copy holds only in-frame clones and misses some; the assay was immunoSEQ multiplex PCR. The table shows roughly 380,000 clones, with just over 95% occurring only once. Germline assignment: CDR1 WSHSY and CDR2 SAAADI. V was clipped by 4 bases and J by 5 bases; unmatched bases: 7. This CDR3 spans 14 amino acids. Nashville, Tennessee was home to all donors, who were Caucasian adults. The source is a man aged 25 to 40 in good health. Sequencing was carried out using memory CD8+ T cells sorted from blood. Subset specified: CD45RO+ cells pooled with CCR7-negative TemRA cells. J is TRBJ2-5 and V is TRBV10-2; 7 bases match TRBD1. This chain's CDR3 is CASSVGRGRETQYF. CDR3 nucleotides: TGCGCCAGCAGTGTTGGAAGGGGGCGGGAGACCCAGTACTTC.